One sample yielded the 7 T cell receptor beta chains listed below, sequenced in a study of T-cell reconstitution after alpha-beta-depleted transplantation in children. The library targeted TCRbeta and was prepared with unique molecular identifiers. TCRdb called the PCR reads again in MiXCR, with one record for every CDR3 protein. The data contain fewer than 150,000 distinct CDR3 sequences, approximately 8.7% of them singletons. Sample: PBMCs, mostly from graft donor cells, taken 180 days after TCRalphabeta/CD19-depleted stem cell transplant. These receptors came from a girl less than two years old who had a stem cell transplant for combined immunodeficiency, so the T cells may come from the graft donor.

The chain employs TRBV5-1 and TRBJ2-2; TRBD2 matches at 7 bases. The length of the CDR3 is 16 residues. V was pared by 7 bases and J by 3 bases, with 12 bases of the junction left unmatched. Germline CDR1 and CDR2: SGHRS and YFSETQ. Here the CDR3 reads CASSRRTRADTGELFF. The CDR3 nucleotides are TGCGCCAGCTCTCGTAGGACTAGAGCGGACACCGGGGAGCTGTTTTTT. The full variable domain, its missing parts supplied by reference TRBV5-1 and TRBJ2-2, is KAGVTQTPRYLIKTRGQQVTLSCSPISGHRSVSWYQQTPGQGLQFLFEYFSETQRNKGNFPGRFSGRQFSNSRSEMNVSTLELGDSALYLCASSRRTRADTGELFFGEGSRLTVL.

There are a few counts of this clonotype. The chain couples TRBV20-1 to TRBJ2-1; 10 bases agree with TRBD1. Looked up from germline, CDR1 is DFQATT and CDR2 is SNEGSKA (reference sequence). Trimming cost V 4 bases and J 5 bases; bases outside gene matches: 5. The CDR3 is 14 amino acids. CDR3 sequence reads: CSATDRGLNNEQFF. In DNA form, the CDR3 reads TGCAGTGCTACCGACAGGGGGCTCAACAATGAGCAGTTCTTC.

This chain uses TRBV2 with TRBJ2-2, with D unresolved. CDR3 length: 13 amino acids. V was shortened by 5 bases and J by 3 bases, with 7 bases between the two germline ends. From germline, CDR1 is SNHLY and CDR2 FYNNEI. For the CDR3, the DNA is TGTGCCAGCAGTCTAGAGGACACCGGGGAGCTGTTTTTT. This gives the protein CASSLEDTGELFF. The full variable domain, completed using reference TRBV2 and TRBJ2-2, is EPEVTQTPSHQVTQMGQEVILRCVPISNHLYFYWYRQILGQKVEFLVSFYNNEISEKSEIFDDQFSVERPDGSNFTLKIRSTKLEDSAMYFCASSLEDTGELFFGEGSRLTVL.

The sample holds a few counts of this clonotype. The chain couples TRBV20-1 to TRBJ2-1; D remains unclear. V shed 0 bases and J shed 7 bases, with 13 bases lying between them. Germline V CDR1 and CDR2: DFQATT, SNEGSKA (reference sequence). The CDR3 totals 14 residues. The CDR3 spells CSARDLRGRNEQFF. The DNA for the CDR3 is TGCAGTGCTAGAGATCTAAGAGGAAGGAATGAGCAGTTCTTC.

The CDR3 DNA follows: TGTGCCAGCAGTTTAACGGACAGGGGATACGAGCAGTACTTC. Protein: CASSLTDRGYEQYF. The chain recombines TRBV12-3 or TRBV12-4 with TRBJ2-7; 9 nucleotides align to TRBD1. Losses at the gene ends were 2 bases for V and 4 bases for J; bases not matched to a gene: 3. The CDR3 is 14 amino acids.

A few counts support this clonotype. The chain links TRBV29-1 to TRBJ2-2, with 10 bases fitting TRBD1. The ends lost 2 bases at V and 5 bases at J; junction bases unmatched: 11. The germline V gene encodes CDR1 SQVTM and CDR2 ANQGSEA. This CDR3 has 17 residues. CDR3 coding DNA: TGCAGCGTTGAAAATTCAGAGGGACAGGGGTTTACCGGGGAGCTGTTTTTT. Its translation is CSVENSEGQGFTGELFF.

This clonotype showed up many times. The chain employs TRBV7-2 and TRBJ2-7, with D possibly called TRBD1 or TRBD2 (5 bases each). The V and J ends lost 4 bases and 2 bases respectively, with 12 bases between them. Per germline, CDR1 SGHTA and CDR2 FQGNSA. The CDR3 is 14 amino acids. CDR3 DNA: TGTGCCAGCAGCTCGCGAGGGGTAGCCTACGAGCAGTACTTC. This translates into CASSSRGVAYEQYF. Supplemented by reference TRBV7-2 and TRBJ2-7, the full variable domain reads GAGVSQSPSNKVTEKGKDVELRCDPISGHTALYWYRQSLGQGLEFLIYFQGNSAPDKSGLPSDRFSAERTGGSVSTLTIQRTQQEDSAVYLCASSSRGVAYEQYFGPGTRLTVT.